The next 31 T cell receptor beta chains were all read from a single sample in a study of CD8+CD57+ T cells in acquired aplastic anemia. CDR3 and TCR beta VDJ profiling relied on genomic DNA as the template. In TCRdb, the reads were re-called with MiXCR into one record per CDR3 protein. The data contain some 120,000 distinct CDR3 sequences, approximately 40% of them singletons. Before being chosen for sequencing, patients had shown CD8+CD57+ cell expansion by flow cytometry. The sample consisted of sorted CD4+, CD8+, or CD8+CD57+ T cells (not recorded which) from PBMCs. The receptors derive from a human donor with aplastic anemia.

This clonotype came up many times. The V and J genes are TRBV6-2 or TRBV6-3 and TRBJ1-6; D is unresolved. Per the germline V gene, CDR1 is MNHEY and CDR2 is SVGEGT. V shed 4 bases and J shed 7 bases, with 5 bases lying between them. The CDR3 covers 12 residues. CDR3 DNA sequence: TGTGCCAGCAGTTGGACGAATTCACCCCTCCACTTT. It translates to CASSWTNSPLHF.

The CDR3 here is CASSFTGGEGYTF. CDR3 coding DNA: TGTGCCAGCAGCTTCACAGGGGGCGAAGGCTACACCTTC. The chain couples TRBV7-2 to TRBJ1-2; 9 bases map to TRBD1. Trimming took 3 bases from V and 8 from J; bases not matched to a gene: 4. The CDR3 has 13 residues. The germline V gene has CDR1 SGHTA and CDR2 FQGNSA.

Ten or more counts support this clonotype. V and J are TRBV5-1 and TRBJ1-2; TRBD1 matches 8 bases. There are 15 residues in the CDR3. Germline V lookup: CDR1 SGHRS, CDR2 YFSETQ. V was pared by 1 base and J by 0 bases, with 2 bases of the junction left unmatched. The CDR3 region is CASSLQGAANYGYTF. The DNA for the CDR3 is TGCGCCAGCAGCTTGCAGGGGGCAGCTAACTATGGCTACACCTTC.

The CDR3 loop is CASSTGQGHEQYF. The CDR3, as DNA: TGTGCCAGCAGCACAGGACAGGGGCACGAGCAGTACTTC. The chain joins TRBV5-8 to TRBJ2-7; 9 bases map to TRBD1. In germline, CDR1 is SGHTS, CDR2 YDEGEE. The junction had 4 bases not matched to a gene; V was cut back by 4 bases and J by 5 bases. CDR3 length: 13 amino acids.

CDR3 nucleotides: TGTGCCAGTAGTATAGGGACACCGGATTGGGAGACCCAGTACTTC. Amino acid sequence: CASSIGTPDWETQYF. The chain links TRBV19 to TRBJ2-5; D is possibly TRBD1 (5 bases). The CDR3 runs 15 residues. Germline V gene lookup returns CDR1 LNHDA and CDR2 SQIVND (reference sequence). The V and J ends lost 1 base and 5 bases respectively, with 14 bases between them. Using reference TRBV19 and TRBJ2-5 for the parts outside the CDR3, the full variable domain is DGGITQSPKYLFRKEGQNVTLSCEQNLNHDAMYWYRQDPGQGLRLIYYSQIVNDFQKGDIAEGYSVSREKKESFPLTVTSAQKNPTAFYLCASSIGTPDWETQYFGPGTRLLVL.

This clonotype was observed at least ten times. The V call is TRBV28, the J call TRBJ2-7, with 9 bases fitting TRBD1. Losses at the gene ends were 4 bases for V and 5 bases for J; bases not matched to a gene: 9. The CDR3 length is 15 residues. Germline CDR1 reads MDHEN; CDR2 reads SYDVKM. The CDR3 protein is CASSSRDRDWDEQYF. The CDR3, as DNA: TGTGCCAGCAGTTCCCGGGACAGGGATTGGGACGAGCAGTACTTC.

The genes are TRBV3-1 and TRBJ2-1, with 10 bases that match TRBD2. The CDR3 consists of 16 residues. V lost 0 bases, J lost 5 bases, and 4 bases stayed unmatched. Germline CDR1 LGHDT, CDR2 YNNKEL (reference sequence). CDR3 loop: CASSQERLAGDNEQFF. DNA for the CDR3: TGTGCCAGCAGCCAAGAACGGCTAGCGGGGGACAATGAGCAGTTCTTC.

This clonotype turned up a few times. This sequence joins TRBV2 and TRBJ2-7, with a tentative D call TRBD1 (5 bases). The CDR3 spans 15 residues. V was cut by 2 bases and J by 2 bases, with 13 bases left in between. Germline CDR1 and CDR2: SNHLY and FYNNEI. This chain's CDR3 is CASSEQQETTYEQYF. As DNA, the CDR3 is TGTGCCAGCAGTGAACAACAGGAGACGACCTACGAGCAGTACTTC. The full variable domain, with the rest looked up from reference TRBV2 and TRBJ2-7, is EPEVTQTPSHQVTQMGQEVILRCVPISNHLYFYWYRQILGQKVEFLVSFYNNEISEKSEIFDDQFSVERPDGSNFTLKIRSTKLEDSAMYFCASSEQQETTYEQYFGPGTRLTVT.

This clonotype was seen repeatedly, ten times or more. V gene TRBV7-9 combines with J gene TRBJ1-3; D might be TRBD1 (5 bases). The V end was cut by 3 bases, the J end by 5 bases, with 17 bases between. In germline, CDR1 is SEHNR, CDR2 FQNEAQ (reference sequence). The CDR3 is 16 amino acids. CDR3 sequence reads: CASSLRTGALRNTIYF. CDR3 bases: TGTGCCAGCAGCTTGCGTACAGGAGCTCTTAGAAACACCATATATTTT.

This chain links TRBV5-1 with TRBJ2-6; possibly TRBD1 for D (6 bases). Germline-derived CDR1 and CDR2 are SGHRS and YFSETQ. Between the trimmed V and J ends, which lost 3 bases and 2 bases, there was a span of 9 bases. This CDR3 is 15 amino acids long. CDR3 bases: TGCGCCAGCAGCTACACAGGGACTGGGGCCAACGTCCTGACTTTC. Protein product: CASSYTGTGANVLTF. Drawing the rest from reference TRBV5-1 and TRBJ2-6, the complete variable domain is KAGVTQTPRYLIKTRGQQVTLSCSPISGHRSVSWYQQTPGQGLQFLFEYFSETQRNKGNFPGRFSGRQFSNSRSEMNVSTLELGDSALYLCASSYTGTGANVLTFGAGSRLTVL.

This chain connects TRBV10-1 to TRBJ1-6; 8 nucleotides match TRBD1. The J segment lost 2 bases and the V segment lost 9 bases, leaving 6 bases of the junction unmatched. The CDR3 sequence is 15 residues long. CDR1 WNHNN and CDR2 SYGVQD come from the germline V gene (reference sequence). The CDR3 DNA reads as TGCGCCAGGGGTGGACAGGGCACCTATAATTCACCCCTCCACTTT. It specifies CARGGQGTYNSPLHF.

Comment on this clonotype: One junction end does not reproduce the germline sequence, and a read error may be involved. The chain is built from TRBV13 and TRBJ2-7, with no clear D. This CDR3 has 11 residues. Germline V CDR1 and CDR2: PRHDT, FYEKMQ (reference sequence). CDR3 DNA: TGTGCCGGCAGTATGGGGAACGGGCAGTACTTC. This encodes CAGSMGNGQYF.

This clonotype has just a few counts. This chain joins TRBV10-3 and TRBJ2-7; either TRBD1 or TRBD2 may fit D (6 bases each). CDR3 length: 16 residues. V gave up 4 bases and J gave up 0 bases, with 16 bases separating them. Germline V gene lookup returns CDR1 ENHRY and CDR2 SYGVKD. For the CDR3, the DNA is TGTGCCATCAGTGGGGGGGCTGCGGATGGCTCCTACGAGCAGTACTTC. Its protein product is CAISGGAADGSYEQYF.

This clonotype was seen at least ten times. The chain couples TRBV12-3 or TRBV12-4 to TRBJ2-5, with TRBD2 matching 11 bases. J was trimmed by 2 bases and V by 6 bases; bases with no gene match: 5. The CDR3 runs to 15 residues. CDR3 in amino acids: CASRLAGGGQETQYF. CDR3 coding DNA: TGTGCCAGCAGGCTAGCGGGGGGAGGGCAAGAGACCCAGTACTTC.

This clonotype came up a few times. The CDR3 loop is CASSPAGTGSNEQFF. The CDR3 bases are TGTGCCAGCAGCCCCGCCGGGACAGGGAGCAATGAGCAGTTCTTC. V is TRBV7-6 and J is TRBJ2-1, with 9 bases aligning to TRBD1. Germline trimming cut 5 bases from V and 6 bases from J; bases unmatched to any gene: 8. This CDR3 has 15 residues. CDR1 and CDR2 (germline): SGHVS, FNYEAQ.

The gene calls are TRBV10-2 and TRBJ1-2; TRBD1 agrees at 10 bases. CDR3 length equals 14 residues. J gave up 6 bases and V 5 bases, and 6 bases lay outside the gene matches. Germline CDR1 reads WSHSY; CDR2 reads SAAADI. The CDR3 nucleotides are TGCGCCAGCAGTATGACAGGGGGCTTCCATGGCTACACCTTC. Translating gives CASSMTGGFHGYTF.

With regard to this clonotype: One end of the junction is discordant with germline, which a read error may explain. This rearrangement joins TRBV2 to TRBJ1-2; tentatively, D is TRBD1 (5 bases). The germline gives CDR1 SNHLY, CDR2 FYNNEI. The CDR3 length is 16 residues. Here the CDR3 DNA reads TGTGCCAGCAGTTTGGGGGGACTGAACCCTAACCATGGCTACACCTTC. It encodes CASSLGGLNPNHGYTF. Supplemented by reference TRBV2 and TRBJ1-2, the full variable domain reads EPEVTQTPSHQVTQMGQEVILRCVPISNHLYFYWYRQILGQKVEFLVSFYNNEISEKSEIFDDQFSVERPDGSNFTLKIRSTKLEDSAMYFCASSLGGLNPNHGYTFGSGTRLTVV.

This clonotype was observed many times. The CDR3 DNA follows: TGCAGCGTTGACTCCGGGACACGATCGAGGGACACTGAAGCTTTCTTT. It specifies CSVDSGTRSRDTEAFF. V gene TRBV29-1 combines with J gene TRBJ1-1; tentatively, D is TRBD1 (6 bases). Germline V lookup: CDR1 SQVTM, CDR2 ANQGSEA. Trimming stripped 3 bases from V and 3 bases from J, with 20 bases between. This CDR3 has 16 residues.

The table lists this clonotype with many counts. The V gene is TRBV12-5, the J gene TRBJ1-1, with 9 bases identical to TRBD1. The CDR3 runs 17 residues. Trimming at V came to 0 bases and at J to 4 bases, leaving 9 bases not matched to a gene. The germline V gene has CDR1 LGHNT and CDR2 FRNRAP. CDR3 coding DNA: TGTGCTAGTGGTTTGGTAATGGGACAGGGAACGAGCACTGAAGCTTTCTTT. The encoded protein is CASGLVMGQGTSTEAFF. The entire variable domain, with the rest obtained from reference TRBV12-5 and TRBJ1-1, is as follows: DARVTQTPRHKVTEMGQEVTMRCQPILGHNTVFWYRQTMMQGLELLAYFRNRAPLDDSGMPKDRFSAEMPDATLATLKIQPSEPRDSAVYFCASGLVMGQGTSTEAFFGQGTRLTVV.

This clonotype was counted only a few times. The CDR3 sequence: CACTRSRGETQYF. CDR3 DNA sequence: TGTGCCTGTACCCGGTCCAGAGGGGAGACCCAGTACTTC. The chain carries TRBV30 and TRBJ2-5; D might be TRBD2 (5 bases). The CDR3 runs 13 residues. Germline CDR1 GTSNPN, CDR2 SVGIG (reference sequence). With 6 bases removed from V and 5 bases from J, the gap between germline ends came to 16 bases.

This chain links TRBV10-3 with TRBJ2-7; tentative D call: TRBD1 (5 bases). Trimming took off 0 bases at V and 5 bases at J, with 8 bases between the two ends. The CDR3 contains 13 residues. Germline V gene sequence: CDR1 ENHRY, CDR2 SYGVKD. CDR3 amino acids: CAISESDTNEQYV. The CDR3 DNA sequence: TGTGCCATCAGTGAGTCGGACACCAACGAGCAGTACGTC.

Notes on this clonotype: A single base separates this from a much larger clone, so it may be a read error. The chain employs TRBV5-1 and TRBJ2-3; 9 nucleotides align to TRBD2. The length of the CDR3 is 15 residues. Trimming at V came to 7 bases and at J to 4 bases, leaving 10 bases not matched to a gene. Looked up from germline, CDR1 is SGHRS and CDR2 is YFSETQ. Written as DNA, the CDR3 is TGCGCCAGCGGAGAGCGGGGGGACAACGCAGATACGCAGTATTTT. Protein sequence: CASGERGDNADTQYF.

The rearrangement links TRBV5-1 to TRBJ2-2; the D is unclear. The germline gives CDR1 SGHRS, CDR2 YFSETQ. Trimming cost V 2 bases and J 0 bases, with 8 bases left between them. The CDR3 has 15 amino acids. The CDR3 region is CASSFYRTNTGELFF. CDR3 DNA: TGCGCCAGCAGCTTTTACAGAACGAACACCGGGGAGCTGTTTTTT.

The rearrangement joins TRBV29-1 to TRBJ1-2; D is uncertain. The CDR3 contains 9 residues. The germline V and J ends were trimmed by 4 bases and 7 bases, with 4 bases remaining between them. The germline CDR1 and CDR2 sequences are SQVTM and ANQGSEA. CDR3 residues: CSVAGGYTF. CDR3 coding DNA: TGCAGCGTTGCCGGTGGCTACACCTTC.

This clonotype was observed a handful of times. The chain employs TRBV6-1 and TRBJ1-5; D is undetermined. Germline V gene lookup returns CDR1 MNHNS and CDR2 SASEGT. The CDR3 length is 14 residues. With 8 bases removed from V and 2 bases from J, the gap between germline ends came to 13 bases. The CDR3 loop reads CASGRVRGNQPQHF. Here the CDR3 DNA reads TGTGCCAGCGGAAGGGTTAGGGGCAATCAGCCCCAGCATTTT.

The sample holds many counts of this clonotype. The V call is TRBV19, the J call TRBJ2-5; D is possibly TRBD2 (6 bases). There are 16 residues in the CDR3. CDR1 LNHDA and CDR2 SQIVND come from the germline V gene (reference sequence). Trimming stripped 5 bases from V and 1 base from J, with 17 bases between. Written as DNA, the CDR3 is TGTGCCAGTAGTTCAACTAGGAGGGGACTCCAAGAGACCCAGTACTTC. This sequence encodes CASSSTRRGLQETQYF.

This clonotype was recorded many times. This rearrangement joins TRBV20-1 to TRBJ1-2; TRBD1 matches 10 bases. The CDR3 is 13 amino acids. Germline trimming cut 5 bases from V and 6 bases from J; bases unmatched to any gene: 6. Germline V gene data show CDR1 as DFQATT and CDR2 as SNEGSKA (reference sequence). The CDR3 sequence is CSAPRQGANGYTF. In DNA form, the CDR3 reads TGCAGTGCTCCAAGACAGGGGGCGAATGGCTACACCTTC.

This clonotype was seen ten or more times. This chain links TRBV6-1 with TRBJ1-4; 8 bases line up with TRBD1. This CDR3 is 14 amino acids long. Germline trimming cut 6 bases from V and 7 bases from J; bases unmatched to any gene: 7. CDR1 and CDR2 from the germline V gene are MNHNS and SASEGT. CDR3 in amino acids: CASSRTGTAEKLFF. The CDR3 DNA reads as TGTGCCAGCAGCCGGACAGGGACGGCTGAAAAACTGTTTTTT.

This clonotype was counted ten times or more. One base away lies a much larger clone, so this may be a sequencing read error. The V and J genes are TRBV7-8 and TRBJ2-5, with 9 bases identical to TRBD1. Germline loops: CDR1 SGHVS, CDR2 FQNEAQ. The CDR3 spans 15 residues. V lost 6 bases and J lost 5; bases outside the gene matches: 10. DNA of the CDR3: TGTGCCAGCAGTAGGGACAGGGAGCTGGGGGAGACCCAGTACTTC. Protein: CASSRDRELGETQYF.

V gene TRBV14 combines with J gene TRBJ2-5, with TRBD1 matching 7 bases. CDR3 size: 16 residues. Germline trimming cut 4 bases from V and 3 bases from J; bases unmatched to any gene: 11. The germline V gene has CDR1 SGHDN and CDR2 FVKESK. CDR3 coding DNA: TGTGCCAGCAGCCCCTCCGTGGACAGGTTGAAAGAGACCCAGTACTTC. Its translation: CASSPSVDRLKETQYF.

This clonotype was seen more than once but under ten times. This chain links TRBV3-1 with TRBJ2-1; D may be TRBD2 (5 bases). The CDR3 spans 14 residues. V was shortened by 2 bases and J by 0 bases, with 5 bases between the two germline ends. Germline V CDR1 and CDR2: LGHDT, YNNKEL (reference sequence). The DNA of the CDR3 is TGTGCCAGCAGCCAAACTAGCTCCTACAATGAGCAGTTCTTC. It encodes CASSQTSSYNEQFF.